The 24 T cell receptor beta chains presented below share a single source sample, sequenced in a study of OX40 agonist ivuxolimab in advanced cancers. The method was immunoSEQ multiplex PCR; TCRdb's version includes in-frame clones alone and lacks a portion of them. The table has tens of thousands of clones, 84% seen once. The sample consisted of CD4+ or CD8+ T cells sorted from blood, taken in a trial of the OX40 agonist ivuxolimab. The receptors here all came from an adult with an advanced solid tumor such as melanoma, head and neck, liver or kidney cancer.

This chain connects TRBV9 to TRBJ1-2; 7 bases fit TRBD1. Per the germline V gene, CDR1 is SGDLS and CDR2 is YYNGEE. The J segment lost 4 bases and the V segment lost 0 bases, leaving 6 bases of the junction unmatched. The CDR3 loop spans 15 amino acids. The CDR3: CASSVGQGVIYGYTF. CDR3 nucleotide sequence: TGTGCCAGCAGCGTAGGGCAGGGGGTCATCTATGGCTACACCTTC.

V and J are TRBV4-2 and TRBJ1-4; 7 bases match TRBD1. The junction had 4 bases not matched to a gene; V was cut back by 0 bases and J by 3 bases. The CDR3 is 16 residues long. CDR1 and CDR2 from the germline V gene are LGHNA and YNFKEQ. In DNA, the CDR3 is TGTGCCAGCAGCCAAGATGAGGGACAGCCTAATGAAAAACTGTTTTTT. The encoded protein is CASSQDEGQPNEKLFF.

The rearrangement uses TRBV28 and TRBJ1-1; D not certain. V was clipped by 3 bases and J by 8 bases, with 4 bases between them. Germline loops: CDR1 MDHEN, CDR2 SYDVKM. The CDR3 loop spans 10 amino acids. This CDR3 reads CASSLGEAFF. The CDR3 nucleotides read TGTGCCAGCAGTTTGGGGGAAGCTTTCTTT.

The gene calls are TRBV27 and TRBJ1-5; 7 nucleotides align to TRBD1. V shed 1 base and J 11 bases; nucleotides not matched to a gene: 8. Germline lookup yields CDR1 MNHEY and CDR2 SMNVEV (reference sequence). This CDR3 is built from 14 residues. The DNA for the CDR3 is TGTGCCAGCAGTTTATACAGGGGTGTCTACGCCCAGCATTTT. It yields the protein CASSLYRGVYAQHF.

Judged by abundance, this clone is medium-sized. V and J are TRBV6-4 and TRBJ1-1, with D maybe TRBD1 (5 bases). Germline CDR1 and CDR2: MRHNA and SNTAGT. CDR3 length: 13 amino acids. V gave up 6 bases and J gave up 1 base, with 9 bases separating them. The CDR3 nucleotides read TGTGCCAGCAGCCCACAGGCGAACACTGAAGCTTTCTTT. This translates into CASSPQANTEAFF.

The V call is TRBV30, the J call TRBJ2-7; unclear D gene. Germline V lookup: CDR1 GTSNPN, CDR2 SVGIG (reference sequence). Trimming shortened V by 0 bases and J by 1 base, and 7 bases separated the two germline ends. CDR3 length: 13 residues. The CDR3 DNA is TGTGCCTGGAGTGTGGAGAGTTCCTACGAGCAGTACTTC. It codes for CAWSVESSYEQYF. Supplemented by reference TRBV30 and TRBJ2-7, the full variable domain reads SQTIHQWPATLVQPVGSPLSLECTVEGTSNPNLYWYRQAAGRGLQLLFYSVGIGQISSEVPQNLSASRPQDRQFILSSKKLLLSDSGFYLCAWSVESSYEQYFGPGTRLTVT.

The CDR3 loop reads CASSLRDSEGYEQYF. In DNA form, the CDR3 reads TGTGCCAGCAGTCTCCGCGACAGCGAGGGTTACGAGCAGTACTTC. The chain combines TRBV6-6 with TRBJ2-7, with D perhaps TRBD1 or TRBD2 (5 bases each). The germline gives CDR1 MNHNY, CDR2 SVGAGI (reference sequence). This CDR3 spans 15 amino acids. Deletions cut 5 bases from V and 4 bases from J, with 18 bases between.

DNA of the CDR3: TGTGCCAGCAGTCTGCAAATCACCGGGGAGCTGTTTTTT. Translation gives CASSLQITGELFF. This rearrangement joins TRBV7-9 to TRBJ2-2, with D hard to call. The CDR3 consists of 13 residues. Trimming removed 6 bases from V and 4 bases from J, with 9 bases in between. CDR1 is SEHNR and CDR2 is FQNEAQ in the germline V gene (reference sequence).

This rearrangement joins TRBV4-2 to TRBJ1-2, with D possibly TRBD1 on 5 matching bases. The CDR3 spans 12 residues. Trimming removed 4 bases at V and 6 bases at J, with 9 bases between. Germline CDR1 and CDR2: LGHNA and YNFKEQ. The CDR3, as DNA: TGTGCCAGCAGCCGGGGGTCAGATGGCTACACCTTC. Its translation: CASSRGSDGYTF.

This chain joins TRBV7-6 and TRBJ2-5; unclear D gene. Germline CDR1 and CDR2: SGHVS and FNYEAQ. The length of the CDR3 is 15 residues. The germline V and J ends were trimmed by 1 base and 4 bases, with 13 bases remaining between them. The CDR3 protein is CASSLEISVRETQYF. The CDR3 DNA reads TGTGCCAGCAGCTTAGAAATTTCTGTCCGAGAGACCCAGTACTTC.

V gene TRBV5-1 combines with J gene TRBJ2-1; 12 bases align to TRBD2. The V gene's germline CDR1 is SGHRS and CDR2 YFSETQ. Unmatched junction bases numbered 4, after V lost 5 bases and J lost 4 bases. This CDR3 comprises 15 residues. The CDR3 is CASSSSGGVYNEQFF. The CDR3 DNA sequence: TGCGCCAGCAGTTCTAGCGGGGGGGTTTACAATGAGCAGTTCTTC.

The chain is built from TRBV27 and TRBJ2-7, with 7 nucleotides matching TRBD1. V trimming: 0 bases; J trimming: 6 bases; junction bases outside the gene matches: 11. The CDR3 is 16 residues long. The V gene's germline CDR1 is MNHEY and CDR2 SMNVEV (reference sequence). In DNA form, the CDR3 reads TGTGCCAGCAGTTTATCGTACAGGGGAAATTTCGGCGAGCAGTACTTC. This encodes CASSLSYRGNFGEQYF.

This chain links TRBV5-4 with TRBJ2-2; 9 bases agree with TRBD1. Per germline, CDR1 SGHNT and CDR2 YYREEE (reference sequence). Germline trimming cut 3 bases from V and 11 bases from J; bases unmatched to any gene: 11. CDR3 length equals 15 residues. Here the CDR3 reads CASSSSDRGIGELFF. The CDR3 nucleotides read TGTGCCAGCAGCTCCTCGGACAGGGGAATTGGTGAGCTGTTTTTT.

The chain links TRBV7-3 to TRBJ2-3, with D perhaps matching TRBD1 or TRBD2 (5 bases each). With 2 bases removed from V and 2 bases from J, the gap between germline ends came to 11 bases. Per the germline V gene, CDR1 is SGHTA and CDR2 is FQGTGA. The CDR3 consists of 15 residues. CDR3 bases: TGTGCCAGCAGCTTATTAGGGGAGATCACAGATACGCAGTATTTT. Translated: CASSLLGEITDTQYF.

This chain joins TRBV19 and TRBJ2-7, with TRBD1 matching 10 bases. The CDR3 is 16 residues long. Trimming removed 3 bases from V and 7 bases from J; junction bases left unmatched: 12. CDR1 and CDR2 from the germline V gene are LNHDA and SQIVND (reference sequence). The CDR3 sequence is CASSIRMTGGAWEQYF. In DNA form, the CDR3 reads TGTGCCAGTAGTATCCGAATGACAGGGGGCGCGTGGGAGCAGTACTTC.

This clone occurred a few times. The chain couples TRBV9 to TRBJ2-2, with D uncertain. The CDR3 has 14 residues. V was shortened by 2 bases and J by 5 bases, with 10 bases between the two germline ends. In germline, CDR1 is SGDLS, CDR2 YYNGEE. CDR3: CASSVKIKTGELFF. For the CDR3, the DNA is TGTGCCAGCAGCGTGAAAATTAAGACCGGGGAGCTGTTTTTT. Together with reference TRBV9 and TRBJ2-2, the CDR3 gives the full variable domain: DSGVTQTPKHLITATGQRVTLRCSPRSGDLSVYWYQQSLDQGLQFLIQYYNGEERAKGNILERFSAQQFPDLHSELNLSSLELGDSALYFCASSVKIKTGELFFGEGSRLTVL.

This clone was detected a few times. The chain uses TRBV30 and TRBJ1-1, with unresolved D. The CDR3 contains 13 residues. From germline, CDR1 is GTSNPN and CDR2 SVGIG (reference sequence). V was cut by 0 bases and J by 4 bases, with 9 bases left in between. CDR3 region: CAWSVAGLTEAFF. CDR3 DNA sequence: TGTGCCTGGAGTGTGGCTGGGCTCACTGAAGCTTTCTTT. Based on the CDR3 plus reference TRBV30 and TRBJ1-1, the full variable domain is SQTIHQWPATLVQPVGSPLSLECTVEGTSNPNLYWYRQAAGRGLQLLFYSVGIGQISSEVPQNLSASRPQDRQFILSSKKLLLSDSGFYLCAWSVAGLTEAFFGQGTRLTVV.

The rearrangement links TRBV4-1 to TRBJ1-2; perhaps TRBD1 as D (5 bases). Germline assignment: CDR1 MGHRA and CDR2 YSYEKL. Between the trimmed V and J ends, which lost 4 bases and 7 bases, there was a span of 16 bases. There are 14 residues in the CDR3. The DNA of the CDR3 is TGCGCCAGCAGCCCGGGAGGCCTAGGGGTTGGCTACACCTTC. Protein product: CASSPGGLGVGYTF.

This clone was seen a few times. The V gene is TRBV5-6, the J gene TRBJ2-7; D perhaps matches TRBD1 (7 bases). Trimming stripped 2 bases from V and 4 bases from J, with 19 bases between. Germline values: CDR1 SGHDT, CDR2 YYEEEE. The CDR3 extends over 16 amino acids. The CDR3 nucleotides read TGTGCCAGCAGCTTAGCGACTTCCCCAGGGGGGTACGAGCAGTACTTC. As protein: CASSLATSPGGYEQYF.

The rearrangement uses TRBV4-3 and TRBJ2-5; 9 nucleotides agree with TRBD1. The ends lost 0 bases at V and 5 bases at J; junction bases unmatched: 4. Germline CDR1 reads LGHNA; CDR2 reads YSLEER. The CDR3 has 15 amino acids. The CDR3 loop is CASSQDYRGQETQYF. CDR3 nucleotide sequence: TGCGCCAGCAGCCAAGATTACAGGGGGCAGGAGACCCAGTACTTC.

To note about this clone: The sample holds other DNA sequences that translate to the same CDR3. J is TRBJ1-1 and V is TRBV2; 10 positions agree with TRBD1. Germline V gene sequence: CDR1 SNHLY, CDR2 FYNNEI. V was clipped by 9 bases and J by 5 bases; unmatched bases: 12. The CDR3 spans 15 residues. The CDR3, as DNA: TGTGCCAGTAGGGGGGACAGGGGAGTTGGAACTGAAGCTTTCTTT. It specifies CASRGDRGVGTEAFF.

CDR3 coding DNA: TGTGCCAGCAGCGTAGAGAGGGGCGCCAACTATGGCTACACCTTC. This translates into CASSVERGANYGYTF. The genes are TRBV9 and TRBJ1-2; weak D call: TRBD1 (5 bases). The CDR3 runs 15 residues. V shed 0 bases and J shed 2 bases, with 11 bases lying between them. In germline, CDR1 is SGDLS, CDR2 YYNGEE.

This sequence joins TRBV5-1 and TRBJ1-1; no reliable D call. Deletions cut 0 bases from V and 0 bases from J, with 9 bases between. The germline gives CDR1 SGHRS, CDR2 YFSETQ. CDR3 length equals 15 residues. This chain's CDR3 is CASSLVGDLNTEAFF. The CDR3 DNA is TGCGCCAGCAGCTTGGTTGGGGATCTGAACACTGAAGCTTTCTTT.

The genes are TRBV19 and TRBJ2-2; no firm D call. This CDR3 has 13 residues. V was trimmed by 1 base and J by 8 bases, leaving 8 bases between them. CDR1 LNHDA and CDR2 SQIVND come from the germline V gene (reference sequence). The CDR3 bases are TGTGCCAGTAGTATAGTGGAGCCGGGGGAGCTGTTTTTT. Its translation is CASSIVEPGELFF. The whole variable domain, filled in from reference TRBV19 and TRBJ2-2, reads DGGITQSPKYLFRKEGQNVTLSCEQNLNHDAMYWYRQDPGQGLRLIYYSQIVNDFQKGDIAEGYSVSREKKESFPLTVTSAQKNPTAFYLCASSIVEPGELFFGEGSRLTVL.